This T cell receptor beta chain was obtained from a study of sequential checkpoint blockade in melanoma. Described treatment: randomized to nivolumab then ipilimumab (arm A) or the reverse (arm B). The data were produced by immunoSEQ multiplex PCR, yet TCRdb's version contains in-frame clones alone and is incomplete. Altogether about 40,000 clones are present, 80% to 90% being singletons, with the ten largest covering roughly 12%. The sample in question was CD8+ T cells sorted from blood (inferred from file names), obtained from a patient given nivolumab and ipilimumab in sequence. The TCR was taken from a human donor with melanoma.

CDR3 DNA sequence: TGCGCCAGCAGCCAAGACGGGGGGAGCTCCTACGAGCAGTACTTC. It translates to CASSQDGGSSYEQYF. The chain uses TRBV4-1 and TRBJ2-7; 7 bases fit TRBD2. There are 15 residues in the CDR3. Germline CDR1 and CDR2: MGHRA and YSYEKL. The trim removed 0 bases at V and 0 bases at J, leaving 2 bases unmatched.